Presented here are 8 T cell receptor beta chains from one specimen sequenced in a study of glioma-infiltrating T cells. The iRepertoire nested amplicon-rescue multiplex PCR amplified TCR alpha and beta CDR3s from RNA. TCRdb re-called the multiplex PCR reads with MiXCR, one entry per CDR3 protein. The repertoire holds over 100,000 distinct CDR3 sequences, with 25% as singletons. Sequencing was performed on glioma tissue, nonneoplastic brain tissue, or PBMCs (not recorded which). The receptors originated from a human donor with low-grade glioma or glioblastoma, undergoing nonglioma brain surgery, or in good health (not recorded which).

In this sample, this clonotype turned up many times. The chain combines TRBV29-1 with TRBJ1-1; perhaps TRBD1 as D (5 bases). Germline CDR1 is SQVTM and CDR2 is ANQGSEA. The V gene lost 7 bases and the J gene lost 6 bases, with 15 bases spanning the gap. The CDR3 loop spans 12 amino acids. The CDR3, as DNA: TGCAGCGGGGTAAGAGGGGCCTCTGAAGCTTTCTTT. It specifies CSGVRGASEAFF.

This clonotype was seen a single time. A junction end diverges from the germline sequence, so it may reflect a read error. The V and J genes are TRBV7-2 and TRBJ2-1; 10 positions match TRBD2. The CDR3 contains 14 residues. The V gene's germline CDR1 is SGHTA and CDR2 FQGNSA. CDR3 protein: CTSSAGLARTEQLF. The DNA for the CDR3 is TGTACCAGCAGCGCGGGACTAGCGAGGACTGAGCAGTTATTC.

On this clonotype: Just one base apart from a much larger clone, this may be a read error. The chain employs TRBV7-2 and TRBJ1-1, with D possibly matching TRBD1 (5 bases). Per germline, CDR1 SGHTA and CDR2 FQGNSA. The CDR3 is 15 amino acids. The ends were cut back, 4 bases at V and 1 base at J, with 13 bases in the middle. CDR3 sequence: CASSSRQLRNTEAFF. The DNA for the CDR3 is TGTGCCAGCAGCTCCCGACAGCTGAGGAACACTGAAGCTTTCTTT.

The chain couples TRBV28 to TRBJ1-1; unclear D gene. CDR3 size: 12 residues. Looked up from germline, CDR1 is MDHEN and CDR2 is SYDVKM. V was pared by 3 bases and J by 3 bases, with 5 bases between. CDR3 coding DNA: TGTGCCAGCAGTTTCCCTGACACTGAAGCTTTCTTT. It translates to CASSFPDTEAFF.

This clonotype has ten or more counts. V is TRBV6-1 and J is TRBJ2-2, with 10 bases fitting TRBD2. Germline V gives CDR1 MNHNS, CDR2 SASEGT. Trimming took 6 bases from V and 7 from J; bases not matched to a gene: 8. This CDR3 is built from 15 residues. CDR3 bases: TGTGCCAGCAGGCTAGCGGGAGAAATCCGCGGGGAGCTGTTTTTT. Translating it yields CASRLAGEIRGELFF.

The rearrangement joins TRBV2 to TRBJ1-1, with TRBD1 matching over 10 bases. Germline V gives CDR1 SNHLY, CDR2 FYNNEI. Unmatched junction bases numbered 7, after V lost 6 bases and J lost 6 bases. This CDR3 spans 14 amino acids. CDR3 region: CASRGTGVLAEAFF. In DNA, the CDR3 is TGTGCCAGCAGGGGGACAGGGGTTCTCGCTGAAGCTTTCTTT.

This clonotype was counted many times. The chain recombines TRBV27 with TRBJ1-1; D is unclear. CDR1 MNHEY and CDR2 SMNVEV come from the germline V gene (reference sequence). The ends were cut back, 2 bases at V and 3 bases at J, with 10 bases in the middle. The CDR3 has 14 residues. CDR3 DNA: TGTGCCAGCAGTTTAATGCCCGGGTACACTGAAGCTTTCTTT. Translation: CASSLMPGYTEAFF.

In the case of this clonotype: Being one base from a much bigger clone, this may be a read error. The V and J genes are TRBV7-9 and TRBJ2-7; D possibly corresponds to TRBD2 (5 bases). The CDR3 is 13 amino acids. Germline V gene data show CDR1 as SEHNR and CDR2 as FQNEAQ (reference sequence). V dropped 3 bases and J dropped 7 bases, with 13 bases sitting between them. The CDR3 sequence is CASSLSHRGEQYF. The DNA of the CDR3 is TGTGCCAGCAGCTTGAGCCATCGAGGGGAGCAGTACTTC.